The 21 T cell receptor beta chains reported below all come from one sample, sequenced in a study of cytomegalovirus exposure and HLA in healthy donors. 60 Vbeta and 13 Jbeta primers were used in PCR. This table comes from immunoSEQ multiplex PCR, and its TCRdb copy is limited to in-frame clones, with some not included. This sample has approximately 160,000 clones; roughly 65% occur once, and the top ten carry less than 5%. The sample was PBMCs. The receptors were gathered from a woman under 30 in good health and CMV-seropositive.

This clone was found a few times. CDR3 DNA: TGTGCCAGCAGCCGAGAAACTAGCGATGGAGAGACCCAGTACTTC. Protein product: CASSRETSDGETQYF. This chain joins TRBV4-2 and TRBJ2-5, with 7 bases matching TRBD2. The germline V gene encodes CDR1 LGHNA and CDR2 YNFKEQ. The J segment lost 4 bases and the V segment lost 4 bases, leaving 9 bases of the junction unmatched. The CDR3 sequence is 15 residues long.

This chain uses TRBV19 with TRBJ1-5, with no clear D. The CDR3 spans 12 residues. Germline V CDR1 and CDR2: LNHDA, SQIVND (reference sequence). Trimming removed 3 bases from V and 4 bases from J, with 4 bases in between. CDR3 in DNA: TGTGCCAGTAGTATCGGTAATCAGCCCCAGCATTTT. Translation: CASSIGNQPQHF.

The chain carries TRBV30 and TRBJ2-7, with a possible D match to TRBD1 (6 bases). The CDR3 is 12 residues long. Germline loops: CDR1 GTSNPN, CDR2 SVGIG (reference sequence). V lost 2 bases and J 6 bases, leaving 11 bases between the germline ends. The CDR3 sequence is CAWSSTGTEQYF. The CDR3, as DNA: TGTGCCTGGAGTTCAACAGGGACCGAGCAGTACTTC. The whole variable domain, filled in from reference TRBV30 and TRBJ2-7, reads SQTIHQWPATLVQPVGSPLSLECTVEGTSNPNLYWYRQAAGRGLQLLFYSVGIGQISSEVPQNLSASRPQDRQFILSSKKLLLSDSGFYLCAWSSTGTEQYFGPGTRLTVT.

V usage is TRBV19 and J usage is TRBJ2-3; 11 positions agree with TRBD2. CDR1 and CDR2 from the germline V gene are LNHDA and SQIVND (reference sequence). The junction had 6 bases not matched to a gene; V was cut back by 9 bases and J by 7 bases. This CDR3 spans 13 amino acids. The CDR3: CASSGTSGNTQYF. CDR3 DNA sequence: TGTGCCAGCAGCGGGACTAGCGGAAATACGCAGTATTTT.

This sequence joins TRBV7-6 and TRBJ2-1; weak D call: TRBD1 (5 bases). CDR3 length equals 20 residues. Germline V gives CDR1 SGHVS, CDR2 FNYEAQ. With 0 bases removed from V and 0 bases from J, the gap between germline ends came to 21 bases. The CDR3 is CASSLALPGWTQSSYNEQFF. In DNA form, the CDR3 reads TGTGCCAGCAGCTTAGCGCTGCCAGGGTGGACCCAAAGCTCCTACAATGAGCAGTTCTTC.

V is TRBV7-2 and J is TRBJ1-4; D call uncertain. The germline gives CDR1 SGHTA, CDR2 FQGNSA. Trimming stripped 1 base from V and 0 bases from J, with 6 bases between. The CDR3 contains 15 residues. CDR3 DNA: TGTGCCAGCAGCTTAGTCTCTGCAACTAATGAAAAACTGTTTTTT. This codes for CASSLVSATNEKLFF. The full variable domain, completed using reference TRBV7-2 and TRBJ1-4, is GAGVSQSPSNKVTEKGKDVELRCDPISGHTALYWYRQSLGQGLEFLIYFQGNSAPDKSGLPSDRFSAERTGGSVSTLTIQRTQQEDSAVYLCASSLVSATNEKLFFGSGTQLSVL.

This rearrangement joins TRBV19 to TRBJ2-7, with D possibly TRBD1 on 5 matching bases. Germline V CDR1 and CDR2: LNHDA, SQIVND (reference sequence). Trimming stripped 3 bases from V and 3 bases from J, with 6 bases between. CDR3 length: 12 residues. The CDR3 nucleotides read TGTGCCAGTAGTATGGGGCGCTACGAGCAGTACTTC. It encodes CASSMGRYEQYF.

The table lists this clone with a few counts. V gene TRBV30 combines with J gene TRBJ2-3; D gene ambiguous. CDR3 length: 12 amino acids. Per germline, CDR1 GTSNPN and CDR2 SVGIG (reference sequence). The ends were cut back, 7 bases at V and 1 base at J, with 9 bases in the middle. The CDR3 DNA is TGTGCCTCGCGAAGAGGCACAGATACGCAGTATTTT. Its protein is CASRRGTDTQYF.

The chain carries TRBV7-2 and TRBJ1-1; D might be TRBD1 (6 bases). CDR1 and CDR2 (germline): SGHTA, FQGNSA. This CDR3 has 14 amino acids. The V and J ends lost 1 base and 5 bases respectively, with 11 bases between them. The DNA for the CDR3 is TGTGCCAGCAGCTTAGGCAGGGGAGGGACTGAAGCTTTCTTT. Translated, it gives CASSLGRGGTEAFF.

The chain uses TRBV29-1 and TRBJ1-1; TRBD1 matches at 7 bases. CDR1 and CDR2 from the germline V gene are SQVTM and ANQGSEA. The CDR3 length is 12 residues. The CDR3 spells CSGAGQVTEAFF. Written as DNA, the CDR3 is TGCAGTGGAGCAGGACAGGTGACTGAAGCTTTCTTT.

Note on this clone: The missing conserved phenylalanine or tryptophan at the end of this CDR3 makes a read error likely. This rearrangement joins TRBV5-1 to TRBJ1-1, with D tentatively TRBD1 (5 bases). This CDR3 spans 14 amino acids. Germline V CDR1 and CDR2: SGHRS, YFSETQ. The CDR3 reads CGSSYQGMSTEAFV. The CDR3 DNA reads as TGCGGCAGCAGCTACCAGGGTATGAGTACTGAAGCTTTCGTT.

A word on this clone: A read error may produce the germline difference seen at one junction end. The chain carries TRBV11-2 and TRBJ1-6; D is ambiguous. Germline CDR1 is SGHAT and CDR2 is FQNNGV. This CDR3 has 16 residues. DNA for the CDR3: TGTGCCAGCAGCCTAGAACTCAGGTACCTCGGATCACCCCTCCACTTT. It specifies CASSLELRYLGSPLHF.

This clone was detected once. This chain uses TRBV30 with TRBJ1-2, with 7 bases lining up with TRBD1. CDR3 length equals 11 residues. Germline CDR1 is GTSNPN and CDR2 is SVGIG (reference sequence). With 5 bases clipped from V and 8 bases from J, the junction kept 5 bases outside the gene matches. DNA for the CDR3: TGTGCCTGGGGTTCAGGGGGGGGCTACACCTTC. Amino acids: CAWGSGGGYTF.

The DNA of the CDR3 is TGTGCCAGCAGTTACCCCTCCACGGGACACTCCTATGGCTACACCTTC. It encodes CASSYPSTGHSYGYTF. The chain links TRBV6-6 to TRBJ1-2; D is perhaps TRBD1 (6 bases). The CDR3 is 16 amino acids. V gave up 2 bases and J gave up 4 bases, with 17 bases separating them. Germline V lookup: CDR1 MNHNY, CDR2 SVGAGI (reference sequence).

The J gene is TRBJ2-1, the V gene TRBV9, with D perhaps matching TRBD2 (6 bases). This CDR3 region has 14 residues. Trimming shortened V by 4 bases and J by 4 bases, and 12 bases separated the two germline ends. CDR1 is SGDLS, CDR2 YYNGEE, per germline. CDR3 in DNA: TGTGCCAGCAGCCCGGGCGGGGATTACAATGAGCAGTTCTTC. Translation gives CASSPGGDYNEQFF.

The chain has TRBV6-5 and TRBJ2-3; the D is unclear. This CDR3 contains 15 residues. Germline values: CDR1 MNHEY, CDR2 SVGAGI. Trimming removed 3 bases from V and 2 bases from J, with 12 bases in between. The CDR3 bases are TGTGCCAGCAGTTATGAGCCCACTGCCACAGATACGCAGTATTTT. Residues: CASSYEPTATDTQYF.

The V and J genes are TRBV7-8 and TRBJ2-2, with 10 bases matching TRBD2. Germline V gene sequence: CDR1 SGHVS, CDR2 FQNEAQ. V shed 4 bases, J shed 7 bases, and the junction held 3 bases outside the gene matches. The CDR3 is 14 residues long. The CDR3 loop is CASSSAGGLGELFF. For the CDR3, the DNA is TGTGCCAGCAGCTCAGCGGGGGGGCTCGGGGAGCTGTTTTTT.

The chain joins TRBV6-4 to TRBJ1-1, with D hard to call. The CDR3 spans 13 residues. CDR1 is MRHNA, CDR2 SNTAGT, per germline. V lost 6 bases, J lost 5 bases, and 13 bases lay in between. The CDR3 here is CASSFTEETEAFF. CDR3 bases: TGTGCCAGCAGCTTCACAGAAGAAACTGAAGCTTTCTTT.

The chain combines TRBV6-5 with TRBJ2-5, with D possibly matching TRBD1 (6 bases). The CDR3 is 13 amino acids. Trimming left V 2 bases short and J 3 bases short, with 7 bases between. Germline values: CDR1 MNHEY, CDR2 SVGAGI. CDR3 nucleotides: TGTGCCAGCAGTTACGGGACAAAAGAGACCCAGTACTTC. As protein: CASSYGTKETQYF.

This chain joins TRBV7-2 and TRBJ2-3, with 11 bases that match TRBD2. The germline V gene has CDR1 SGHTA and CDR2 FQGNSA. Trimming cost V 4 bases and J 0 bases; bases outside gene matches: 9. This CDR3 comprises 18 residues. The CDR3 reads CASSSLPLAGGSTDTQYF. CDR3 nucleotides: TGTGCCAGCAGCTCCCTCCCCCTAGCGGGGGGTAGCACAGATACGCAGTATTTT.

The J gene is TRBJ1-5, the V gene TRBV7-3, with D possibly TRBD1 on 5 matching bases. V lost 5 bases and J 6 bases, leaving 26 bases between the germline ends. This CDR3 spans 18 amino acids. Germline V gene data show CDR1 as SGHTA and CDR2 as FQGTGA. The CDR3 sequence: CASSIPQGGEFSRQPQHF. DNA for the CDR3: TGTGCCAGCAGCATACCTCAGGGTGGTGAGTTTTCTCGTCAGCCCCAGCATTTT.